Presented here are 2 T cell receptor beta chains from one specimen sequenced in a study of shared clonotypes between healthy human individuals. The protocol was immunoSEQ multiplex PCR, while the TCRdb copy is restricted to in-frame clones and leaves out a portion. The sample lists 2 million to 2.5 million clones, 95% occurring once. The sample taken for sequencing was naive CD4+ T cells sorted from blood. Subset given: CD45RA+ positively selected. Receptor source: a man aged 18-30 years in good health.

The chain uses TRBV11-2 and TRBJ1-3, with D hard to call. The V end was cut by 5 bases, the J end by 0 bases, with 17 bases between. Per germline, CDR1 SGHAT and CDR2 FQNNGV. The CDR3 is 17 amino acids. CDR3 nucleotides: TGTGCCAGCAGCCAACACCCGACTACCATCTCTGGAAACACCATATATTTT. Its translation is CASSQHPTTISGNTIYF.

This sequence joins TRBV11-2 and TRBJ2-5, with D possibly being TRBD2 (5 bases). Trimming took 2 bases from V and 14 from J, leaving 18 bases between them. The CDR3 totals 13 residues. The germline V gene encodes CDR1 SGHAT and CDR2 FQNNGV. CDR3 loop: CASSLQRELLGYF. The CDR3 DNA follows: TGTGCCAGCAGCTTACAACGGGAACTGCTGGGCTACTTC.